The present entry profiles one T cell receptor beta chain with its context. Germline CDR1 reads WNHNN; CDR2 reads SYGVQD (reference sequence). This CDR3 has 14 residues. Trimming cost V 6 bases and J 6 bases, with 14 bases left between them. These data belong to a study of OX40 agonist ivuxolimab in advanced cancers. Sequencing was performed with immunoSEQ multiplex PCR; in TCRdb, only in-frame clones are kept and a portion is missing. This table has about 100,000 clones, roughly 95% appearing once. The sample was CD4+ or CD8+ T cells sorted from blood, taken in a trial of the OX40 agonist ivuxolimab. The chain has TRBV10-1 and TRBJ1-4; D perhaps matches TRBD1 (6 bases). This clonotype was sampled from an adult with an advanced solid tumor such as melanoma, head and neck, liver or kidney cancer. CDR3 nucleotide sequence: TGCGCCAGCAGCGGAGGGGGGGGCGATGAAAAACTGTTTTTT. Translation gives CASSGGGGDEKLFF.